The clone carrying this T cell receptor beta chain was counted a few times. These data come from a study of identical twins. Through template switching, a universal primer site was introduced, and the cDNA contained unique molecular identifiers. TCRdb used MiXCR to reprocess the 5' RACE reads, holding one entry per CDR3 protein. This table holds hundreds of thousands of distinct CDR3 sequences, approximately 20% found once. Germline CDR1 DFQATT, CDR2 SNEGSKA (reference sequence). The CDR3 has 14 amino acids. V lost 6 bases, J lost 2 bases, and 13 bases lay in between. This sample was also put to use in a study of yellow fever vaccine responses in identical twins.

The rearrangement uses TRBV20-1 and TRBJ2-2; TRBD2 might be the D (6 bases). The TCR was taken from a woman aged 18-30 years in good health. Sequenced: CD4+ T cells sorted from blood. CDR3 DNA sequence: TGCAGTGCAGCCCCCGGGACTAACACCGGGGAGCTGTTTTTT. Protein sequence: CSAAPGTNTGELFF.